The clone carrying this TCR beta chain has a count of ten or more. The entry originates in a study of regulatory T cells in long-lasting Graves disease. Regarding time point: persistent/refractory GD, antithyroid drugs over 5 years with positive TRAb. Following extraction of RNA from PBMCs, that RNA was used to make the TCR library. Germline V gene data show CDR1 as MDHEN and CDR2 as SYDVKM. The CDR3 runs 13 residues. V was clipped by 6 bases and J by 4 bases, with 12 bases between them. Construction of the TCR beta libraries employed iRepertoire HTBI primers in conjunction with Arm-PCR of CDR3 regions. TCRdb reprocessed the multiplex PCR reads with MiXCR, giving one entry per CDR3 protein. The top ten clones hold roughly 26% of a sample with 400,000 or so distinct CDR3 sequences, around 20% of them seen once.

Sequencing used peripheral blood mononuclear cells (PBMCs), obtained when the disease was refractory, from a patient treated with antithyroid drugs. The rearrangement uses TRBV28 and TRBJ1-1; D remains ambiguous. This receptor was identified in a female donor with Graves disease. The CDR3 DNA reads TGTGCCAGCAGCCGTGGACTCGCCACTGAAGCTTTCTTT. This codes for CASSRGLATEAFF.